This TCR beta chain was sequenced during a study of vaccination and CD4 T cells after COVID-19 (dated by TCRdb to 2022 to 2024). For the wider study: In the convalescent cohort there were six males and four females, among whom were two Hispanic individuals, seven Caucasians, two Asians and one multiracial person. Participants received two doses of either the Pfizer-BioNTech BNT162b2 vaccine (n=8) or the Moderna mRNA-1273 vaccine (n=2). Post-COVID blood samples were collected from convalescent patients a median of around 100 days after diagnosis, with a range of about 35 to 170 days. Culture stimuli were overlapping spike peptide pools from SARS-CoV-2 and from the common cold coronaviruses HCoV-NL63, HCoV-OC43 and HCoV-229E. The spike-specific CD4+ TCR repertoire was compared before and after mRNA vaccination in over nine COVID-19 convalescent patients and a few infection-naive healthy vaccine recipients. Post-vaccine blood samples were obtained a median of about 72 days after the second vaccine dose, with a range of about 12 to 241 days. As controls, cultures received a CEFX viral epitope pool (the positive control), an HIV-1 Nef peptide pool (the negative control), or no peptide at all.

Reading the germline V gene gives CDR1 MNHNS and CDR2 SASEGT. Trimmed from V: 7 bases; trimmed from J: 0 bases; junction bases lacking a gene match: 7. The CDR3 has 15 amino acids, counting the end cysteine and phenylalanine. Just the 45-base CDR3 DNA is kept, in frame starting at base 1. Explained via the paper, the treatment or condition label denotes: approximately 9-day PBMC culture with coronavirus spike peptide pools or control peptides (ViraFEST assay). The ViraFEST assay, used in the study, expanded antigen-specific T cells with peptide pools and then identified the expanded clonotypes through TCR sequencing. Healthy vaccine recipients had no prior SARS-CoV-2 infection, confirmed by negative nucleocapsid antibody tests before and after vaccination. Some 2 million PBMCs per well were cultured in IMDM with roughly 5% human AB serum and approximately 10 IU/ml IL-2, plus 10 ug/ml peptide pools. Half of the culture medium was replaced with fresh IL-2-containing medium on days 3 and 7. CD4+ T cells were isolated after around 11 days of culture through negative selection using the EasySep CD4+ T cell isolation kit. PBMCs were separated from whole blood using Ficoll-Paque Plus gradient centrifugation and then either used fresh or cryopreserved at -140C. In general, triplicate wells were set up for every culture condition.

General findings and caveats noted by the study authors: The study included relatively few convalescent patients and did not analyze early timepoints after natural infection. Among the post-vaccine SARS-CoV-2-reactive clones in convalescent patients, a median approximately 86% showed up only after vaccination, which suggests vaccine-specific priming. Of the vaccine-specific clones in convalescent patients, 304 of 307, or nearly all, reacted only to SARS-CoV-2 spike and did not cross-react with common cold coronaviruses. The median count of SARS-CoV-2-reactive clonotypes went up from 21 after infection to some 38 after vaccination, although the change was not significant.

Libraries came from PCR. DNA from cultured CD4+ T cells was subjected to TCR sequencing with the Oncomine TCR Beta short-read assay at the Johns Hopkins FTIC core. Genomic DNA was extracted from the cultured CD4+ T cells with the QIAamp micro DNA kit. The Oncomine TCR Beta libraries from cultured CD4+ T cells were pooled using unique dual indexes and then sequenced on an Illumina iSeq 100. Per the source publication's procedure: Non-productive sequences were filtered out, and CDR3s that did not start with C, did not end with F or W, or were shorter than 7 amino acids were discarded. Antigen-specific clonotypes were identified using the MANAFEST web application through comparison of peptide-stimulated wells with reference and other culture wells. To be called positive, a clone needed an FDR below 0.05, an odds ratio above 5, and a productive frequency above 0.1% in at least two of three replicate wells. A clonotype was classed as cross-reactive if the clonotype showed significant expansion both in SARS-CoV-2 spike wells and in at least one common cold coronavirus spike condition. Using R version 3.6.1, CDR3 homology was evaluated through Levenshtein distances (stringdist) along with unrooted phylogenetic trees (ape). The public reads were reprocessed in TCRdb via fastp at Q25 and MiXCR, keeping in-frame beta chains. Rows with one shared CDR3 protein collapse into an entry with the most common genes and DNA. V and J calls and clone size were set by TCRdb, not the authors. The sample data list 15,000 to 25,000 distinct CDR3 sequences, and 42% of these were observed just once. The ten largest clones represent about 27% of the sample.

On this clonotype itself: Its antigen remains unidentified. Per-base quality was not reported, and no clone a single base away is much larger than it.

The V and J segments used are TRBV6-1 and TRBJ2-3, and 7 junction bases match TRBD2. The TCR was taken from a human donor who received a COVID-19 vaccine. The sample consisted of CD4+ T cells from blood, cultured in vitro, taken before SARS-CoV-2 vaccination. In nucleotide form, the sequence is TGTGCCAGCAACCCAGCGGGGTTTAGCACAGATACGCAGTATTTT. This yields the protein CASNPAGFSTDTQYF.